The sample holds a few counts of the clone carrying this TCR beta chain. TCRdb reprocessed the 5' RACE reads via MiXCR and lists one record per CDR3 protein. Of roughly 690,000 distinct CDR3 sequences detected, roughly 6% appear once; the ten largest clones hold around 2%. The sample originates from a study of identical twins. Germline V gives CDR1 LGHNT, CDR2 FRNRAP. Trimming took 5 bases from V and 2 from J; bases not matched to a gene: 6. This CDR3 contains 16 residues. The J gene is TRBJ2-5, the V gene TRBV12-5, with TRBD1 identical over 12 bases. The sequenced material came from naive T cells sorted from blood. This clonotype originated in a man younger than 30 in good health. The CDR3 bases are TGTGCTAGTGGTCCCGGGGACAGGGGGCGTCAAGAGACCCAGTACTTC. This gives the protein CASGPGDRGRQETQYF. Filled out from reference TRBV12-5 and TRBJ2-5, the complete variable domain reads DARVTQTPRHKVTEMGQEVTMRCQPILGHNTVFWYRQTMMQGLELLAYFRNRAPLDDSGMPKDRFSAEMPDATLATLKIQPSEPRDSAVYFCASGPGDRGRQETQYFGPGTRLLVL.